This T cell receptor beta chain was sequenced during a study of T cells after yellow fever vaccination. One entry per CDR3 protein, called by TCRdb with MiXCR from the 5' RACE reads. Of nearly 550,000 distinct CDR3 sequences in the sample, about a fifth were seen once. Germline V lookup: CDR1 KGHDR, CDR2 SFDVKD. The V end was cut by 5 bases, the J end by 8 bases, with 8 bases between. CDR3 length equals 12 residues. Specimen: PBMCs, collected 15 days after the yellow fever booster vaccination. This chain uses TRBV24-1 with TRBJ2-2; no firm D call. The source of this sequence is a man aged 25-40 years who received the YFV17D yellow fever vaccine. The CDR3 is CATSAPTGELFF. In nucleotides, the CDR3 is TGTGCCACCAGTGCCCCAACGGGGGAGCTGTTTTTT.